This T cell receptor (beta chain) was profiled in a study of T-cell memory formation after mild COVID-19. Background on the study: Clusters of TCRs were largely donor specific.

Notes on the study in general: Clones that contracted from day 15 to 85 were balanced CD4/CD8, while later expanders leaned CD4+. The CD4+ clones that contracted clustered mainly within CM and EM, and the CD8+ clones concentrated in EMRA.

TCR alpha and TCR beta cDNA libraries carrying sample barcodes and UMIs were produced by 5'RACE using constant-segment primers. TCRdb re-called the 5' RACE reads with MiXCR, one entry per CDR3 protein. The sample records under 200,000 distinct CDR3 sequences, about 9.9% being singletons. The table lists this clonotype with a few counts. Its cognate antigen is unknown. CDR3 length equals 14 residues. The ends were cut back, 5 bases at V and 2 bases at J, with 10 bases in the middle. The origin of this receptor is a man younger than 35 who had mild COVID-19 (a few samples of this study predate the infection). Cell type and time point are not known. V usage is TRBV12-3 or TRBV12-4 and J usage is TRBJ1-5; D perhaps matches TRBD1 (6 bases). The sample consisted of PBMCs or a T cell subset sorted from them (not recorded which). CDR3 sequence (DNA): TGTGCCAGCAGTACACAGGGAGGCAATCAGCCCCAGCATTTT. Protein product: CASSTQGGNQPQHF.